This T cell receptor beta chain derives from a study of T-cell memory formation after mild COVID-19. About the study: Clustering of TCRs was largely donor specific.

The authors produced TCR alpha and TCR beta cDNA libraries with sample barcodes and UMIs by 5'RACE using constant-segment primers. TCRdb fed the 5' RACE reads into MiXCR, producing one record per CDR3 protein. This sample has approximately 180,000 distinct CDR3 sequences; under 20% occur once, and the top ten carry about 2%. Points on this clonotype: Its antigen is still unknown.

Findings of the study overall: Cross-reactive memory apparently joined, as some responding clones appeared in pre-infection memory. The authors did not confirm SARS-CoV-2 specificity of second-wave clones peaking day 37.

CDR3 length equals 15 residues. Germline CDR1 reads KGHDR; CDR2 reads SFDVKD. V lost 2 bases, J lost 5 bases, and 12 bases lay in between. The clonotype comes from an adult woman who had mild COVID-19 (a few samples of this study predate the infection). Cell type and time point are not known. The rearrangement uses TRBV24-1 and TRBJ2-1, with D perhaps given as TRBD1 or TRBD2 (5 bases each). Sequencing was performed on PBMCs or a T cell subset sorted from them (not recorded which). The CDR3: CATSDYGGVNNEQFF. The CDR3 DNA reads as TGTGCCACCAGTGATTATGGGGGAGTCAACAATGAGCAGTTCTTC.